Sequencing of this TCR beta chain was carried out in a study of blood T cells in healthy people across ages. The V gene lost 2 bases and the J gene lost 7 bases, with 6 bases spanning the gap. Germline assignment: CDR1 LGHDT and CDR2 YNNKEL (reference sequence). The CDR3 has 12 residues. With a J-beta primer mix and a sample-barcoded 5' primer, a second PCR ran about 6 to 11 cycles. Each of the cDNA molecules was tagged by a template-switch adaptor with 12 random nucleotides. Each CDR3 protein is one row after TCRdb ran MiXCR on the 5' RACE reads. The sample shows 600,000 to 1,000,000 distinct CDR3 sequences, roughly 25% of them seen only once. General study points: Without sorted subsets, naive and antigen-experienced compartments could not be conclusively compared.

This clonotype was seen at least ten times. The antigen is not known. Russia was home to the donors, healthy Caucasian individuals aged roughly 6 to 90. These sequences were also reported in another study, on T cells of mothers and their children.

The clonotype originates from a boy between 5 and 17 years old in good health. Sequencing was done on a sample of blood. The V and J genes are TRBV3-1 and TRBJ2-1; D ambiguous. CDR3 in amino acids: CASSQLGNEQFF. The DNA for the CDR3 is TGTGCCAGCAGCCAACTGGGGAATGAGCAGTTCTTC.